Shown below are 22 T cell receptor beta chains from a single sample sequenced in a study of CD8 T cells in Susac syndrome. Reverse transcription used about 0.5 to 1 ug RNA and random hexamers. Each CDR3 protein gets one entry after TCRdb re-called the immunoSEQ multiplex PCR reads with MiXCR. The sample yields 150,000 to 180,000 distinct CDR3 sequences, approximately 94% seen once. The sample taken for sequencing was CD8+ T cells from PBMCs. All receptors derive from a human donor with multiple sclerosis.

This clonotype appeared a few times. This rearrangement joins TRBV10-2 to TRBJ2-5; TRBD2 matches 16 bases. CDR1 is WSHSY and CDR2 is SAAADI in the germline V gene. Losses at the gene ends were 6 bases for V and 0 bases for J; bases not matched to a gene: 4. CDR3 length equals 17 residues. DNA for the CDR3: TGCGCCAGCAGAGGGACTAGCGGGGGGGTGTACCAAGAGACCCAGTACTTC. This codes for CASRGTSGGVYQETQYF.

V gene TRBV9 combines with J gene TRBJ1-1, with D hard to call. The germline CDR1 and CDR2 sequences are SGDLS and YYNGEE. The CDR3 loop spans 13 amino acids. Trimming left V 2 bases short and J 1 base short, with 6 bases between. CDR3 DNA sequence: TGTGCCAGCAGCGTCGACAAGAACACTGAAGCTTTCTTT. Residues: CASSVDKNTEAFF.

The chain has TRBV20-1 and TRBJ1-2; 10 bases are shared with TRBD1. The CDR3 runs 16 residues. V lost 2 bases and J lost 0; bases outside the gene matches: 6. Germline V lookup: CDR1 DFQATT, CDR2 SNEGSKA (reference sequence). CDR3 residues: CSARSGQGPANYGYTF. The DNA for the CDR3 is TGCAGTGCTAGATCGGGACAGGGGCCTGCTAACTATGGCTACACCTTC.

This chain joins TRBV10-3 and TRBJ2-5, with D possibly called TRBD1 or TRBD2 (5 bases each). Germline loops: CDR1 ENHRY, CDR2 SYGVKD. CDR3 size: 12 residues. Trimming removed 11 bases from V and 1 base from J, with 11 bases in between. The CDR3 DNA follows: TGTGCCTCACGGGGCACCCAAGAGACCCAGTACTTC. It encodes CASRGTQETQYF.

DNA of the CDR3: TGCGCCAGCAGCCCCAGGCCGACAGCGGGGACTGAAGCTTTCTTT. Protein sequence: CASSPRPTAGTEAFF. This rearrangement joins TRBV4-1 to TRBJ1-1, with D perhaps matching TRBD1 (5 bases). The CDR3 spans 15 residues. CDR1 and CDR2 (germline): MGHRA, YSYEKL. The V gene lost 4 bases and the J gene lost 5 bases, with 17 bases spanning the gap.

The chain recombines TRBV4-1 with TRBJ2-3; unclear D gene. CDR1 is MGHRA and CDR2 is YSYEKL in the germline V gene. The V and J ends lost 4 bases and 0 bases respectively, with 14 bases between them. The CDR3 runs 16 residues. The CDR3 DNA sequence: TGCGCCAGCAGCCCAACATCCACCGCTAGCACAGATACGCAGTATTTT. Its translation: CASSPTSTASTDTQYF.

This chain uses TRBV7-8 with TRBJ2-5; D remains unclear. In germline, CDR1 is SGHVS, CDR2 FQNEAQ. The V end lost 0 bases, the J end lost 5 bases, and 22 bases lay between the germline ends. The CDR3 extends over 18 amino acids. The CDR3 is CASSLARRQVGSFETQYF. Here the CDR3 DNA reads TGTGCCAGCAGCTTAGCGAGGCGTCAGGTCGGAAGTTTCGAGACCCAGTACTTC.

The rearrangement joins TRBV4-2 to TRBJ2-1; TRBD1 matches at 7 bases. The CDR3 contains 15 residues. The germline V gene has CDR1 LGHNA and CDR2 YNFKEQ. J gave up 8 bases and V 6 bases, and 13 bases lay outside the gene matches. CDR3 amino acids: CASRFDREGGDEQFF. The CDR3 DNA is TGTGCCAGCAGGTTTGATAGGGAAGGGGGCGATGAGCAGTTCTTC.

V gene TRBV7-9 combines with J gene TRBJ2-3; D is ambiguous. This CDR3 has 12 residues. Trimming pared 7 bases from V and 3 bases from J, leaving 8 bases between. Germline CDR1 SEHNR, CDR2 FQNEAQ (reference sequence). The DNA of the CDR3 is TGTGCCAGCACTGCGGTAACAGATACGCAGTATTTT. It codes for CASTAVTDTQYF.

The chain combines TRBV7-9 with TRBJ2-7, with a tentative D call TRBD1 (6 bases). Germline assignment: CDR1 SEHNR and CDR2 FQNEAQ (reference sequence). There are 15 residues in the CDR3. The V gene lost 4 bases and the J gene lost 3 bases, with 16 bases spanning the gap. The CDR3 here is CASSSPNGTHYEQYF. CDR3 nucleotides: TGTGCCAGCAGCTCACCAAACGGGACACACTACGAGCAGTACTTC.

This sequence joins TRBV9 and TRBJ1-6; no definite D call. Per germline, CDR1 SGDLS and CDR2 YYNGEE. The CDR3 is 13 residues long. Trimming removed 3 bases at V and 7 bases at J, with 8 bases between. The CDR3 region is CASSASDNSPLHF. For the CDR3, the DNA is TGTGCCAGCAGCGCGTCGGACAATTCACCCCTCCACTTT.

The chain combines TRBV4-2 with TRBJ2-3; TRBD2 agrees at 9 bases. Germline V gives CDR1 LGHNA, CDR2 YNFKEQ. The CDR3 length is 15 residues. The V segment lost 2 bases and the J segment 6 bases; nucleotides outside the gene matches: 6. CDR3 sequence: CASSQSAGGRDTQYF. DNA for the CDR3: TGTGCCAGCAGCCAATCAGCGGGGGGCCGGGATACGCAGTATTTT.

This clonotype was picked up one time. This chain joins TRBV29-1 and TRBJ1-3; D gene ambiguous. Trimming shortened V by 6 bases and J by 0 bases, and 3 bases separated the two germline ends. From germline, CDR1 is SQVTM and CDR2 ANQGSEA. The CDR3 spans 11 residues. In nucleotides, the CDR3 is TGCAGCGTCCTCTCTGGAAACACCATATATTTT. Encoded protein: CSVLSGNTIYF.

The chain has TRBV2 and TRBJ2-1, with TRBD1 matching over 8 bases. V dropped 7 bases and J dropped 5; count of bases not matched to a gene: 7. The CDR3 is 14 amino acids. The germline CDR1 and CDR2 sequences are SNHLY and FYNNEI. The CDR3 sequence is CASKPGGVHNEQFF. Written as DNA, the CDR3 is TGTGCCAGCAAACCAGGGGGCGTCCACAATGAGCAGTTCTTC.

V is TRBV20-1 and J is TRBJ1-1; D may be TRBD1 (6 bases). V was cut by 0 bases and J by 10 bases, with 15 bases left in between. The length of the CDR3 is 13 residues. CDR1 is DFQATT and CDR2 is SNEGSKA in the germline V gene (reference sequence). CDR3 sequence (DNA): TGCAGTGCTAGAGAGTTGCGGGGGCGGGGAGCTTTCTTT. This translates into CSARELRGRGAFF.

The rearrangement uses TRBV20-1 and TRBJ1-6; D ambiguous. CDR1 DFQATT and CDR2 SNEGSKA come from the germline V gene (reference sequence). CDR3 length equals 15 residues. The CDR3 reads CSPLDRGSYNSPLHF. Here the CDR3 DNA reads TGCAGCCCGCTAGATCGGGGTTCCTATAATTCACCCCTCCACTTT.

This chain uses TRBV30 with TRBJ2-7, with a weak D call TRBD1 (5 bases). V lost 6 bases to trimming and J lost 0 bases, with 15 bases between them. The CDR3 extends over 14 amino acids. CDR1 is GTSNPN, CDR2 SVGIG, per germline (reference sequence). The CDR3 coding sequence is TGTGCCTGTCAGGGCTGCCGCCTCTCCTACGAGCAGTACTTC. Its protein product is CACQGCRLSYEQYF.

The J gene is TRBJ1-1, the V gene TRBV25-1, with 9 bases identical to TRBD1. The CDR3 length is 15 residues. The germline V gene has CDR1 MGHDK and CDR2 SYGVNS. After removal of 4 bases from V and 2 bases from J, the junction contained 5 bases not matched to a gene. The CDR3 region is CASSGTGGLNTEAFF. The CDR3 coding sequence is TGTGCCAGCAGTGGCACAGGGGGCTTAAACACTGAAGCTTTCTTT.

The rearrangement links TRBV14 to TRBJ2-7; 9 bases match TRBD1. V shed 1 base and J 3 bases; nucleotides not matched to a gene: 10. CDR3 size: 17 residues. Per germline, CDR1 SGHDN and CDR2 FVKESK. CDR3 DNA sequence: TGTGCCAGCAGCCAAGTAGTGGACAGGGGTTGGGTCTACGAGCAGTACTTC. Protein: CASSQVVDRGWVYEQYF. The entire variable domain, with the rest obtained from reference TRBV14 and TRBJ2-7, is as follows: EAGVTQFPSHSVIEKGQTVTLRCDPISGHDNLYWYRRVMGKEIKFLLHFVKESKQDESGMPNNRFLAERTGGTYSTLKVQPAELEDSGVYFCASSQVVDRGWVYEQYFGPGTRLTVT.

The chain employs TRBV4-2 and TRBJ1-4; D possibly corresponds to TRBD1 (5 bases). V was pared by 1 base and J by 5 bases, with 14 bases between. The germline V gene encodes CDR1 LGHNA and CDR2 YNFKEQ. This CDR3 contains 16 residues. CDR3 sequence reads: CASSQVGDGENEKLFF. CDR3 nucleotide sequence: TGTGCCAGCAGCCAAGTGGGGGACGGCGAGAATGAAAAACTGTTTTTT.

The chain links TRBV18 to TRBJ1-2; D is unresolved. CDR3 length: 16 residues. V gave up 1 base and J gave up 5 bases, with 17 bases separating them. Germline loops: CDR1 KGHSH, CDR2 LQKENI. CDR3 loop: CASSPRQTTKVYGYTF. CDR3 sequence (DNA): TGTGCCAGCTCACCACGGCAAACGACCAAAGTTTATGGCTACACCTTC.

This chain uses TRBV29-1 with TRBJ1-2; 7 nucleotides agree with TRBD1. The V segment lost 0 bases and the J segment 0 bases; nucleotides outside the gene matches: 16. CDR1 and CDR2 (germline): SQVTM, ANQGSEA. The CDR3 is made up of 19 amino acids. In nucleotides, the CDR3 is TGCAGCGTTGAAGATCTGGGGACAGAAGGAGTCATAGCTAACTATGGCTACACCTTC. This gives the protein CSVEDLGTEGVIANYGYTF.